This T cell receptor beta chain was retrieved from a study of blood T cell repertoires in COVID-19. At the level of the study: Specimens from acute and convalescent COVID-19 originated in the United States, Italy and Spain. T cells, B-cell-depleted T cells, or PBMCs provided the cDNA or gDNA that served as material.

Under the authors' procedure: It was from reference gene primer amplification that nucleated cell counts were estimated. This table comes from immunoSEQ multiplex PCR, and its TCRdb copy is limited to in-frame clones, with some not included. V and J calls and clone size are given by that table; D and trimming were obtained from the DNA. The data contain about 140,000 clones, around 80% of them singletons. Trimming at V came to 0 bases and at J to 0 bases, leaving 6 bases not matched to a gene. The germline CDR1 and CDR2 sequences are WNHNN and SYGVQD (reference sequence). This CDR3 is 18 amino acids long.

The source material was peripheral blood. This sequence joins TRBV10-1 and TRBJ2-3; 10 bases map to TRBD2. The receptor was isolated from a man aged 55 to 70 with active or convalescent COVID-19. DNA of the CDR3: TGCGCCAGCAGTGAGTCGATAAGCGGGAGGGCCAGCACAGATACGCAGTATTTT. Translating it yields CASSESISGRASTDTQYF.